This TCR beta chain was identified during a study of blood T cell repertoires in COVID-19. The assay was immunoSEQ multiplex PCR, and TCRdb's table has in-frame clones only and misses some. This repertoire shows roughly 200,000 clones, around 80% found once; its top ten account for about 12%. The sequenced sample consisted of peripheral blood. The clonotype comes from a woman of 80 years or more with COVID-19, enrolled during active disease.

The DNA for the CDR3 is TGTGCCAGCAGTCCAATGGGACTAGCGGGGGGCAATGAGCAGTTCTTC. It specifies CASSPMGLAGGNEQFF. The V call is TRBV6-2 or TRBV6-3, the J call TRBJ2-1; 15 positions agree with TRBD2. V lost 5 bases, J lost 6 bases, and 5 bases stayed unmatched. CDR1 MNHEY and CDR2 SVGEGT come from the germline V gene. CDR3 length equals 16 residues.